This T cell receptor (beta chain) was documented in a study of neoadjuvant nivolumab and ipilimumab in lung cancer. This CDR3 has 14 residues. Germline V gives CDR1 SEHNR, CDR2 FQNEAQ (reference sequence). Trimming removed 3 bases at V and 0 bases at J, with 9 bases between. By its share, this clone is medium-sized (0.01 to 0.1%). This same CDR3 is encoded by further DNA sequences in the sample. The data were produced by immunoSEQ multiplex PCR, yet TCRdb's version contains in-frame clones alone and is incomplete. The sample yields thousands of clones, roughly two thirds seen once. This chain links TRBV7-9 with TRBJ2-7; D is possibly TRBD1 or TRBD2 (5 bases each). This receptor was identified in an adult with non-small cell lung cancer. Source: tumor tissue, taken after neoadjuvant nivolumab, alone or with ipilimumab, at or shortly before surgery. The CDR3 sequence: CASSLRDPSYEQYF. In DNA form, the CDR3 reads TGTGCCAGCAGCTTGAGGGACCCCTCCTACGAGCAGTACTTC.